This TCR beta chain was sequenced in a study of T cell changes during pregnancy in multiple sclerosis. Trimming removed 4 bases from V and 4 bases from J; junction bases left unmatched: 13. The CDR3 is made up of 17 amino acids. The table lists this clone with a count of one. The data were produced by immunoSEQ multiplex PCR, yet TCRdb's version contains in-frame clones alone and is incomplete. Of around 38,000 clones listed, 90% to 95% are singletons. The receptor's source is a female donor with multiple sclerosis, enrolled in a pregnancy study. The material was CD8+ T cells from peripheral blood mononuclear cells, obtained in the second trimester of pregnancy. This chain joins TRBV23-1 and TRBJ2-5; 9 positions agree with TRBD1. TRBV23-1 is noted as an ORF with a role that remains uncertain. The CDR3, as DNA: TGCGCCAGCAGTCTTCCAGAGACAGGGGGATTGGGAGAGACCCAGTACTTC. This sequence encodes CASSLPETGGLGETQYF.